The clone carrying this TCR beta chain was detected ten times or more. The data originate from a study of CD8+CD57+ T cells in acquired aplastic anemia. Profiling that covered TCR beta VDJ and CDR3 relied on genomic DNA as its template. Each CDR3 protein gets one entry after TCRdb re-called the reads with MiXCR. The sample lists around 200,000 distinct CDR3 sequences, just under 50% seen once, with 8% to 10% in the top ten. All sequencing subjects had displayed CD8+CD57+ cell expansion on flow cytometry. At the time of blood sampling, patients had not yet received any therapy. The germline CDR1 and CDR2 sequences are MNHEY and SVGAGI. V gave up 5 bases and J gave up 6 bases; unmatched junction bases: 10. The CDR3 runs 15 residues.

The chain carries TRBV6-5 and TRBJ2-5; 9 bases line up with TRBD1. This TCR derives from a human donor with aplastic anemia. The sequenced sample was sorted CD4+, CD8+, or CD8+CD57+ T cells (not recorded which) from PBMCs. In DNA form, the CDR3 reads TGTGCCAGCAGTGAACAAGGACAGGGGCTTAAGACCCAGTACTTC. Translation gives CASSEQGQGLKTQYF.